This TCR beta chain came from a study of prognosis after radiotherapy for stage I lung cancer. Across the whole study: Enrolled patients had stage I non-small cell lung cancer and entered the cohort between April 2018 and 2019. Study-wide results and caveats: Medians of approximately 10,000 versus 7,000 showed unique TCR clone counts falling after stereotactic body radiation therapy.

For each of two time points, an approximately 5.6-milliliter draw of peripheral blood was taken. Amplification of the TCR beta CDR3 (from genomic DNA) was done by two-round multiplex PCR. Primers specific to each TRBV and TRBJ gene drove first-round PCR. With universal primers, the second PCR round was performed. Each CDR3 protein gets one entry after TCRdb re-called the multiplex PCR reads with MiXCR. The sample lists 30,000 to 35,000 distinct CDR3 sequences; 25% to 35% were seen once. As concerns this clonotype: The antigen is unknown.

The V and J ends lost 3 bases and 5 bases, in that order; junction bases with no gene match: 6. CDR1 KGHDR and CDR2 SFDVKD come from the germline V gene. This CDR3 has 16 residues. The sample here was PBMCs, taken before or after stereotactic body radiation therapy (not recorded which). The chain links TRBV24-1 to TRBJ2-2; 9 bases are a match to TRBD1. The source is a donor aged 50 or older with non-small cell lung cancer. Written as DNA, the CDR3 is TGTGCCACCAGTGATGTCGGGACAGGGACTACCGGGGAGCTGTTTTTT. This gives the protein CATSDVGTGTTGELFF.